The 14 T cell receptor beta chains below come from one sample, sequenced in a study of blood T cell repertoires in COVID-19. Sequenced by immunoSEQ multiplex PCR; TCRdb stores in-frame clones only, minus some. The table has 54,000 or so clones, more than 75% seen once; the top ten hold under 30%. Sequencing was performed on peripheral blood. Receptors were obtained from a woman older than 75 with acute or convalescent COVID-19.

The rearrangement joins TRBV11-2 to TRBJ2-5, with D possibly matching TRBD1 (6 bases). Germline CDR1 reads SGHAT; CDR2 reads FQNNGV. V was pared by 4 bases and J by 5 bases, with 11 bases between. This CDR3 region has 13 residues. DNA for the CDR3: TGTGCCAGCAGCTCTTCCAGGGGTGAGACCCAGTACTTC. This codes for CASSSSRGETQYF.

The chain combines TRBV24-1 with TRBJ2-3; 8 bases fit TRBD2. Germline V gene sequence: CDR1 KGHDR, CDR2 SFDVKD. Unmatched junction bases numbered 1, after V lost 3 bases and J lost 0 bases. This CDR3 has 15 residues. This CDR3 reads CATSDASGSTDTQYF. The CDR3 DNA sequence: TGTGCCACCAGTGATGCTAGCGGGAGCACAGATACGCAGTATTTT.

V usage is TRBV11-3 and J usage is TRBJ2-1; 8 bases line up with TRBD2. The CDR3 runs 15 residues. Germline V gene lookup returns CDR1 SGHNT and CDR2 YENEEA. V was pared by 6 bases and J by 1 base, with 5 bases of the junction left unmatched. The CDR3 DNA is TGTGCCAGCAGTTCCGTAGCGGGGTCCTACAATGAGCAGTTCTTC. Amino acids: CASSSVAGSYNEQFF.

The J gene is TRBJ1-5, the V gene TRBV5-4; maybe TRBD1 (6 bases). Germline CDR1 reads SGHNT; CDR2 reads YYREEE (reference sequence). The CDR3 spans 15 residues. V lost 4 bases and J lost 0, with 11 bases in between. The CDR3 spells CASSAGVSSNQPQHF. CDR3 coding DNA: TGTGCCAGCAGCGCAGGGGTCAGTAGCAATCAGCCCCAGCATTTT.

This chain connects TRBV11-3 to TRBJ2-2; D remains ambiguous. V dropped 5 bases and J dropped 2 bases, with 9 bases sitting between them. Germline V gene data show CDR1 as SGHNT and CDR2 as YENEEA. The CDR3 runs 14 residues. CDR3 bases: TGTGCCAGCAGCCCGGCGGCAAACACCGGGGAGCTGTTTTTT. Translation gives CASSPAANTGELFF.

The table lists this clone with many counts. The gene calls are TRBV21-1 and TRBJ2-7; TRBD2, as called in the table, went unchecked against the DNA. TRBV21-1 is recorded as a pseudogene. The CDR3 loop spans 18 amino acids. CDR3: CASSKASGTTSGIYEQYV. The CDR3 bases are TGTGCCAGCAGCAAAGCTTCTGGAACGACTAGCGGGATATACGAGCAGTACGTC.

This chain uses TRBV6-2 or TRBV6-3 with TRBJ2-3; D might be TRBD1 (6 bases). This CDR3 comprises 16 residues. Germline V lookup: CDR1 MNHEY, CDR2 SVGEGT. Trimming pared 5 bases from V and 1 base from J, leaving 16 bases between. For the CDR3, the DNA is TGTGCCAGCAGTCCCGCCTCATACAGGGGCACAGATACGCAGTATTTT. It encodes CASSPASYRGTDTQYF.

This clone was picked up a small number of times. J is TRBJ2-7 and V is TRBV19, with a possible D match to TRBD2 (5 bases). Trimming took off 4 bases at V and 1 base at J, with 11 bases between the two ends. The length of the CDR3 is 14 residues. Germline values: CDR1 LNHDA, CDR2 SQIVND (reference sequence). CDR3 sequence reads: CASSTPGSSYEQYF. The CDR3 DNA reads TGTGCCAGTAGTACACCGGGATCTTCCTACGAGCAGTACTTC. The full variable domain, in which reference TRBV19 and TRBJ2-7 provide the parts outside the CDR3, is DGGITQSPKYLFRKEGQNVTLSCEQNLNHDAMYWYRQDPGQGLRLIYYSQIVNDFQKGDIAEGYSVSREKKESFPLTVTSAQKNPTAFYLCASSTPGSSYEQYFGPGTRLTVT.

The J gene is TRBJ2-7, the V gene TRBV3-1 (or the pseudogene TRBV3-2); the D gene is possibly TRBD1 (5 bases). The V gene lost 11 bases and the J gene lost 3 bases, with 14 bases spanning the gap. Germline assignment: CDR1 LGHDT and CDR2 YNNKEL (reference sequence). This CDR3 has 12 amino acids. This chain's CDR3 is CAWLQEIYEQYV. CDR3 in DNA: TGTGCCTGGCTACAGGAGATCTACGAGCAGTACGTC.

The rearrangement uses TRBV27 and TRBJ1-1; no definite D call. The CDR3 length is 15 residues. Trimming took off 3 bases at V and 1 base at J, with 12 bases between the two ends. Germline V CDR1 and CDR2: MNHEY, SMNVEV (reference sequence). The CDR3 sequence is CASSLDWAGNTEAFF. The CDR3 DNA reads as TGTGCCAGCAGTTTGGATTGGGCCGGGAACACTGAAGCTTTCTTT.

The chain uses TRBV21-1 and TRBJ2-1; the tabulated D call, TRBD2, remains unverified against the DNA. TRBV21-1 is described as a pseudogene. The CDR3 sequence is 15 residues long. The CDR3: CASSKIKGGMGEQFF. The DNA of the CDR3 is TGTGCCAGCAGCAAAATAAAGGGAGGGATGGGTGAGCAGTTCTTC.

The genes are TRBV5-1 and TRBJ1-2, with no clear D. The V and J ends lost 6 bases and 1 base respectively, with 10 bases between them. The CDR3 covers 13 residues. Germline V gives CDR1 SGHRS, CDR2 YFSETQ. CDR3 in DNA: TGCGCCAGCACCCCCTCTAATAACTATGGCTACACCTTC. Its protein is CASTPSNNYGYTF. Variable domain in full (rest from reference TRBV5-1 and TRBJ1-2): KAGVTQTPRYLIKTRGQQVTLSCSPISGHRSVSWYQQTPGQGLQFLFEYFSETQRNKGNFPGRFSGRQFSNSRSEMNVSTLELGDSALYLCASTPSNNYGYTFGSGTRLTVV.

V gene TRBV7-9 combines with J gene TRBJ2-2, with a weak D call TRBD1 (6 bases). Germline V gives CDR1 SEHNR, CDR2 FQNEAQ (reference sequence). This CDR3 has 16 residues. Trimming left V 1 base short and J 0 bases short, with 9 bases between. This CDR3 is CASSLDRTANTGELFF. The CDR3 bases are TGTGCCAGCAGCTTAGACAGGACAGCGAACACCGGGGAGCTGTTTTTT.

The rearrangement links TRBV19 to TRBJ1-5; tentatively, D is TRBD1 (5 bases). The ends were cut back, 3 bases at V and 4 bases at J, with 13 bases in the middle. Germline V gene lookup returns CDR1 LNHDA and CDR2 SQIVND (reference sequence). The CDR3 totals 15 residues. The CDR3 DNA is TGTGCCAGTAGTATTTTGGGGCAGTCTAATCAGCCCCAGCATTTT. This gives the protein CASSILGQSNQPQHF.